The 5 T cell receptor beta chains presented below share a single source sample, sequenced in a study of T cells after yellow fever vaccination. Via MiXCR, TCRdb re-called the 5' RACE reads, giving one row per CDR3 protein. Of nearly 550,000 distinct CDR3 sequences in the sample, about 19% were seen once. This sample comprised PBMCs, obtained 15 days after the yellow fever booster vaccination. Receptors were obtained from a man aged 25-40 years who received the YFV17D yellow fever vaccine.

This clonotype was picked up a small number of times. J is TRBJ2-2 and V is TRBV29-1, with 7 bases that match TRBD1. The CDR3 contains 14 residues. V lost 6 bases and J lost 7; bases outside the gene matches: 11. Germline CDR1 SQVTM, CDR2 ANQGSEA. The CDR3 region is CSVQPAPGGGELFF. CDR3 DNA: TGCAGCGTCCAACCAGCCCCAGGGGGCGGGGAGCTGTTTTTT.

The sample holds a few counts of this clonotype. The rearrangement joins TRBV30 to TRBJ2-7; D possibly corresponds to TRBD2 (6 bases). The CDR3 runs to 14 residues. CDR1 and CDR2 (germline): GTSNPN, SVGIG (reference sequence). Trimming shortened V by 1 base and J by 7 bases, and 17 bases separated the two germline ends. DNA for the CDR3: TGTGCCTGGAGTGAGACTAGACCCACTAAGGAGCAGTACTTC. Amino acids: CAWSETRPTKEQYF.

The chain couples TRBV6-1 to TRBJ2-7; maybe TRBD2 (5 bases). V gave up 8 bases and J gave up 3 bases, with 17 bases separating them. Germline assignment: CDR1 MNHNS and CDR2 SASEGT. This CDR3 comprises 14 residues. CDR3 sequence reads: CASSRVVEDYEQYF. The CDR3, as DNA: TGTGCCAGCTCCCGGGTAGTGGAGGACTACGAGCAGTACTTC.

J is TRBJ2-7 and V is TRBV7-9, with 10 bases matching TRBD2. Trimming removed 3 bases from V and 2 bases from J; junction bases left unmatched: 4. Germline loops: CDR1 SEHNR, CDR2 FQNEAQ (reference sequence). The CDR3 runs 15 residues. CDR3 nucleotide sequence: TGTGCCAGCAGCTTCCTTCTAGCGGGAGCCTACGAGCAGTACTTC. Protein product: CASSFLLAGAYEQYF. The full variable domain, its missing parts supplied by reference TRBV7-9 and TRBJ2-7, is DTGVSQNPRHKITKRGQNVTFRCDPISEHNRLYWYRQTLGQGPEFLTYFQNEAQLEKSRLLSDRFSAERPKGSFSTLEIQRTEQGDSAMYLCASSFLLAGAYEQYFGPGTRLTVT.

This sequence joins TRBV5-1 and TRBJ2-7, with unresolved D. This CDR3 has 12 amino acids. The germline V gene encodes CDR1 SGHRS and CDR2 YFSETQ. Trimming took off 2 bases at V and 8 bases at J, with 11 bases between the two ends. CDR3 bases: TGCGCCAGCAGCTTAGAGGCAACTCAGCAGTACTTC. This codes for CASSLEATQQYF.